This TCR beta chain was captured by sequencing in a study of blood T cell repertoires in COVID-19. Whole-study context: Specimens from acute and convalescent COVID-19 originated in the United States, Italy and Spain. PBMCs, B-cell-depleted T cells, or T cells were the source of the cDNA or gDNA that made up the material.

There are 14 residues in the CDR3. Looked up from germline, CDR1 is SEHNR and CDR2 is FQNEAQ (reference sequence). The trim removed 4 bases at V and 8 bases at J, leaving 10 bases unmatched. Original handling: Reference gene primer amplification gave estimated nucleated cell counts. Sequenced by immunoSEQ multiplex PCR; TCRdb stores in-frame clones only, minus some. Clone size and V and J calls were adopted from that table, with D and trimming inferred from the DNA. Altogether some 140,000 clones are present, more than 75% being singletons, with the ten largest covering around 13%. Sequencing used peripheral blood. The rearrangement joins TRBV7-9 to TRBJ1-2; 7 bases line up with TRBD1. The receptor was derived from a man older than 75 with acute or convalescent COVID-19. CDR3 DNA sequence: TGTGCCAGCAGCTCGCAGGGGGGCCCACAAGGCTACACCTTC. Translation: CASSSQGGPQGYTF. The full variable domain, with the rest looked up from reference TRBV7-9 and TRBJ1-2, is DTGVSQNPRHKITKRGQNVTFRCDPISEHNRLYWYRQTLGQGPEFLTYFQNEAQLEKSRLLSDRFSAERPKGSFSTLEIQRTEQGDSAMYLCASSSQGGPQGYTFGSGTRLTVV.